The next 21 T cell receptor beta chains were all read from a single sample in a study of shared clonotypes between healthy human individuals. The table came from immunoSEQ multiplex PCR; TCRdb's copy has only in-frame clones and leaves some out. The sample lists 2,500,000 or so clones, roughly 90% seen once, with more than 0.35% in the top ten. Sequenced material: naive CD4+ T cells from PBMCs. Subset given: CD45RA+ positively selected. The receptors were gathered from a man aged 18 to 29 in good health. Some clones in this sample may be carry-over from other donors' samples.

This chain uses TRBV11-2 with TRBJ2-7; the match to TRBD2 covers 11 bases. Germline V gene data show CDR1 as SGHAT and CDR2 as FQNNGV. The CDR3 runs to 17 residues. Trimming at V came to 5 bases and at J to 0 bases, leaving 9 bases not matched to a gene. CDR3 DNA sequence: TGTGCCAGCAGCGCCGGGGCTAGCGGGGGGTACTCCTACGAGCAGTACTTC. Residues: CASSAGASGGYSYEQYF.

This chain uses TRBV6-4 with TRBJ2-3; a possible D gene is TRBD2 (5 bases). Trimming cost V 6 bases and J 4 bases, with 29 bases left between them. Germline values: CDR1 MRHNA, CDR2 SNTAGT. CDR3 length equals 19 residues. CDR3 protein: CASSAGGLEGGPVADTQYF. Written as DNA, the CDR3 is TGTGCCAGCAGCGCTGGAGGTCTAGAGGGTGGCCCAGTAGCAGATACGCAGTATTTT.

This clone was counted between two and nine times. J is TRBJ1-1 and V is TRBV5-1; D is uncertain. The CDR3 is 14 residues long. V was clipped by 1 base and J by 1 base, with 8 bases between them. Germline V gives CDR1 SGHRS, CDR2 YFSETQ. The CDR3 coding sequence is TGCGCCAGCAGCTTGTTGGGGAAGAACACTGAAGCTTTCTTT. Translating it yields CASSLLGKNTEAFF. The variable domain in full, with the rest retrieved from reference TRBV5-1 and TRBJ1-1, is KAGVTQTPRYLIKTRGQQVTLSCSPISGHRSVSWYQQTPGQGLQFLFEYFSETQRNKGNFPGRFSGRQFSNSRSEMNVSTLELGDSALYLCASSLLGKNTEAFFGQGTRLTVV.

This chain uses TRBV28 with TRBJ2-3; perhaps TRBD2 as D (6 bases). This CDR3 has 15 residues. Germline values: CDR1 MDHEN, CDR2 SYDVKM. V lost 5 bases and J 3 bases, leaving 15 bases between the germline ends. Here the CDR3 DNA reads TGTGCCAGCAGTACCTCCGCGAGCGGGACAGATACGCAGTATTTT. Protein: CASSTSASGTDTQYF.

This chain's CDR3 is CASSVASGWVDTIYF. In DNA form, the CDR3 reads TGTGCCAGCAGCGTAGCGTCGGGATGGGTGGACACCATATATTTT. V usage is TRBV9 and J usage is TRBJ1-3; D remains unclear. The germline CDR1 and CDR2 sequences are SGDLS and YYNGEE. This CDR3 has 15 amino acids. The V end lost 0 bases, the J end lost 8 bases, and 15 bases lay between the germline ends.

This clone was detected once. Here the CDR3 reads CASSEALGPDHYSNQPQHF. The CDR3 region has the DNA TGTGCCAGCAGTGAAGCATTGGGGCCCGACCACTATAGCAATCAGCCCCAGCATTTT. The chain combines TRBV6-1 with TRBJ1-5; perhaps TRBD1 as D (5 bases). Per the germline V gene, CDR1 is MNHNS and CDR2 is SASEGT. The CDR3 spans 19 residues. V gave up 0 bases and J gave up 0 bases, with 18 bases separating them.

The chain uses TRBV6-5 and TRBJ1-1; 9 nucleotides match TRBD1. CDR1 and CDR2 (germline): MNHEY, SVGAGI. CDR3 length: 15 amino acids. The trim removed 2 bases at V and 6 bases at J, leaving 7 bases unmatched. CDR3 nucleotide sequence: TGTGCCAGCAGTTACCGGGGGACAGGGTATCCTGAAGCTTTCTTT. It codes for CASSYRGTGYPEAFF.

The chain joins TRBV28 to TRBJ2-5; D uncertain. The J call may be faulty, since TRBJ2-7 better matches the DNA end. This CDR3 has 12 residues. The germline gives CDR1 MDHEN, CDR2 SYDVKM. The CDR3 loop reads CASSPRASEQYF. CDR3 in DNA: TGTGCCAGCAGTCCCCGGGCCTCCGAGCAGTACTTC.

This chain joins TRBV28 and TRBJ2-6; TRBD1 aligns across 8 bases. The CDR3 sequence is 18 residues long. Trimming removed 5 bases from V and 2 bases from J; junction bases left unmatched: 11. In germline, CDR1 is MDHEN, CDR2 SYDVKM. CDR3 region: CASSPSDRGITGANVLTF. As DNA, the CDR3 is TGTGCCAGCAGTCCTAGCGACAGGGGAATCACTGGGGCCAACGTCCTGACTTTC.

The chain is built from TRBV7-3 and TRBJ2-1; D may match TRBD1 or TRBD2 (5 bases each). From germline, CDR1 is SGHTA and CDR2 FQGTGA. V lost 2 bases and J lost 6, with 11 bases in between. The CDR3 is 14 amino acids. CDR3 sequence: CASSLLGESNEQFF. DNA for the CDR3: TGTGCCAGCAGCTTATTGGGGGAGAGCAATGAGCAGTTCTTC.

This sequence joins TRBV5-1 and TRBJ1-5; D gene unclear. Germline V gene lookup returns CDR1 SGHRS and CDR2 YFSETQ. This CDR3 spans 14 amino acids. The V end lost 4 bases, the J end lost 4 bases, and 12 bases lay between the germline ends. This chain's CDR3 is CASSEDFGNQPQHF. The DNA for the CDR3 is TGCGCCAGCAGCGAGGATTTCGGGAATCAGCCCCAGCATTTT.

The rearrangement links TRBV28 to TRBJ2-3; the D is unclear. The CDR3 runs 13 residues. Germline values: CDR1 MDHEN, CDR2 SYDVKM. V dropped 4 bases and J dropped 0 bases, with 5 bases sitting between them. The CDR3 region has the DNA TGTGCCAGCAGTTACGATAGCACAGATACGCAGTATTTT. This gives the protein CASSYDSTDTQYF.

V gene TRBV28 combines with J gene TRBJ1-5; D unclear. Germline V gene lookup returns CDR1 MDHEN and CDR2 SYDVKM. V was cut by 6 bases and J by 6 bases, with 12 bases left in between. This CDR3 region has 13 residues. CDR3 sequence reads: CASRTGRGQPQHF. For the CDR3, the DNA is TGTGCCAGCAGGACTGGACGCGGTCAGCCCCAGCATTTT.

This clone occurred once. J is TRBJ1-2 and V is TRBV7-2; D ambiguous. The CDR3 consists of 14 residues. V was cut by 2 bases and J by 4 bases, with 11 bases left in between. Per germline, CDR1 SGHTA and CDR2 FQGNSA. In DNA, the CDR3 is TGTGCCAGCAGCTTATTGTCAAGCTCCTATGGCTACACCTTC. Amino acids: CASSLLSSSYGYTF.

The chain couples TRBV6-1 to TRBJ1-5; D gene unclear. Per the germline V gene, CDR1 is MNHNS and CDR2 is SASEGT. The CDR3 has 11 amino acids. Trimming took off 8 bases at V and 0 bases at J, with 2 bases between the two ends. CDR3 DNA sequence: TGTGCCAGCGGTAGCAATCAGCCCCAGCATTTT. It specifies CASGSNQPQHF.

This chain connects TRBV2 to TRBJ2-7; 15 bases match TRBD2. This CDR3 has 17 amino acids. V trimming: 7 bases; J trimming: 1 base; junction bases outside the gene matches: 8. Germline V CDR1 and CDR2: SNHLY, FYNNEI. CDR3: CASKGGLAGGESYEQYF. Written as DNA, the CDR3 is TGTGCCAGCAAAGGAGGACTAGCGGGAGGGGAGTCCTACGAGCAGTACTTC.

The chain joins TRBV4-3 to TRBJ1-2, with D uncertain. Germline V CDR1 and CDR2: LGHNA, YSLEER. This CDR3 has 15 amino acids. With 4 bases removed from V and 5 bases from J, the gap between germline ends came to 17 bases. CDR3 in amino acids: CASSPQASFRYGYTF. The CDR3 coding sequence is TGCGCCAGCAGCCCCCAGGCTTCGTTCAGATATGGCTACACCTTC.

The V gene is TRBV19, the J gene TRBJ2-7; TRBD1 or TRBD2 may be the D gene (5 bases each). CDR3 length: 12 residues. The germline V gene has CDR1 LNHDA and CDR2 SQIVND (reference sequence). V was pared by 4 bases and J by 6 bases, with 10 bases between. The CDR3 protein is CASSRGQGEQYF. CDR3 sequence (DNA): TGTGCCAGTAGTAGAGGGCAGGGCGAGCAGTACTTC.

V is TRBV11-1 and J is TRBJ2-5; the D gene is possibly TRBD1 (6 bases). V lost 5 bases and J lost 5, with 18 bases in between. CDR1 and CDR2 (germline): SGHAT, FQDESV (reference sequence). CDR3 length: 15 amino acids. The CDR3 DNA reads TGTGCCAGCAGCGTCCGACAGGTTTCTAGGGAGACCCAGTACTTC. It specifies CASSVRQVSRETQYF.

This chain uses TRBV5-1 with TRBJ2-2; D call uncertain. Germline CDR1 reads SGHRS; CDR2 reads YFSETQ. V lost 0 bases, J lost 1 base, and 13 bases lay in between. The CDR3 contains 17 residues. For the CDR3, the DNA is TGCGCCAGCAGCTTGGGGTCGGCTTTAGGGAACACCGGGGAGCTGTTTTTT. Protein sequence: CASSLGSALGNTGELFF. Full variable domain (missing parts from reference TRBV5-1 and TRBJ2-2): KAGVTQTPRYLIKTRGQQVTLSCSPISGHRSVSWYQQTPGQGLQFLFEYFSETQRNKGNFPGRFSGRQFSNSRSEMNVSTLELGDSALYLCASSLGSALGNTGELFFGEGSRLTVL.

The rearrangement joins TRBV11-2 to TRBJ2-1, with TRBD2 matching over 12 bases. The CDR3 totals 16 residues. Looked up from germline, CDR1 is SGHAT and CDR2 is FQNNGV. V was pared by 4 bases and J by 4 bases, with 5 bases of the junction left unmatched. CDR3 nucleotides: TGTGCCAGCAGCTCCATGACTAGCGGGAGATACAATGAGCAGTTCTTC. It translates to CASSSMTSGRYNEQFF.